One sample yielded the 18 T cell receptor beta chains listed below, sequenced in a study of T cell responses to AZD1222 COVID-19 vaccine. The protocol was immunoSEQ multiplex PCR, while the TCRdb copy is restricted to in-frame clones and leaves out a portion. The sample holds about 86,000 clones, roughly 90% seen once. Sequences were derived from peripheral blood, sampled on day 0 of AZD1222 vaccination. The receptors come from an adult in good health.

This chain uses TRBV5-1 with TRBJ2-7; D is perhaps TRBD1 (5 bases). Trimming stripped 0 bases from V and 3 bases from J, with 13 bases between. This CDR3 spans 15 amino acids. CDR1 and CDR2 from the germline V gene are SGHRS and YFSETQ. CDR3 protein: CASSLARAANYEQYF. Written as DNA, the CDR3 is TGCGCCAGCAGCTTGGCCAGGGCAGCCAACTACGAGCAGTACTTC.

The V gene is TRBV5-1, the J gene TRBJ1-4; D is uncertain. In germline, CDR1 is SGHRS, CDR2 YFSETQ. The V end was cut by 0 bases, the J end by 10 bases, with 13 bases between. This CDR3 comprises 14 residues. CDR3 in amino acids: CASSLGEDGGKLFF. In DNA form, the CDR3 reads TGCGCCAGCAGCTTGGGGGAGGATGGCGGAAAACTGTTTTTT.

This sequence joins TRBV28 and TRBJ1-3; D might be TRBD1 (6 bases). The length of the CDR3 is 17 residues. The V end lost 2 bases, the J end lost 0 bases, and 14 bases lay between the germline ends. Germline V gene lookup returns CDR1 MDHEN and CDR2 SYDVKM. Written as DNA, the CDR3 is TGTGCCAGCAGTTTACCGCGGCAGGGGAGCTCTGGAAACACCATATATTTT. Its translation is CASSLPRQGSSGNTIYF.

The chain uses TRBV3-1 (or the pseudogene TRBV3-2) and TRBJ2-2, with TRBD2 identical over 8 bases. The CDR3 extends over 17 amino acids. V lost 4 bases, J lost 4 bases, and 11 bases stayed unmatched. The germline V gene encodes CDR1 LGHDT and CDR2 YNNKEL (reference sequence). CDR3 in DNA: TGTGCCAGCAGCCCAGGACGGGGGGGAAGGGGCACCGGGGAGCTGTTTTTT. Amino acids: CASSPGRGGRGTGELFF.

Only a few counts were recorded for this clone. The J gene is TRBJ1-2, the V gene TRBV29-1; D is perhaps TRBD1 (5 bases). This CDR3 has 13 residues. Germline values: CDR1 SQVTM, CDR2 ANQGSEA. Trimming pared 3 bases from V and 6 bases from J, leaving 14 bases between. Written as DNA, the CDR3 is TGCAGCGTTGATGAAGGGGTGCGGGATGGCTACACCTTC. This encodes CSVDEGVRDGYTF.

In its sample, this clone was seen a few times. CDR3 in DNA: TGTGCCAGCAGTTCACCATCAGGGGGCGGATATGGCTACACCTTC. The encoded protein is CASSSPSGGGYGYTF. This chain connects TRBV27 to TRBJ1-2; 8 bases align to TRBD1. CDR3 length equals 15 residues. After removal of 4 bases from V and 5 bases from J, the junction contained 9 bases not matched to a gene. Germline CDR1 is MNHEY and CDR2 is SMNVEV (reference sequence).

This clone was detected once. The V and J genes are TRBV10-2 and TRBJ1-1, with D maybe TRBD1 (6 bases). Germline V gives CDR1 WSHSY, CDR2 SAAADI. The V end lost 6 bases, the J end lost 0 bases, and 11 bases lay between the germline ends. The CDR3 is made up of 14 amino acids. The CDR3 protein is CASRIQGMNTEAFF. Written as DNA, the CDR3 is TGCGCCAGCAGGATACAGGGAATGAACACTGAAGCTTTCTTT.

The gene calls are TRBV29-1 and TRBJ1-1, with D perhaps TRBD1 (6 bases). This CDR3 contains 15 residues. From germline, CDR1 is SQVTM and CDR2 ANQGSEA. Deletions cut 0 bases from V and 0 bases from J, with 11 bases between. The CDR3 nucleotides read TGCAGCGTTGAAGAATACAGGGCAGTGAACACTGAAGCTTTCTTT. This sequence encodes CSVEEYRAVNTEAFF.

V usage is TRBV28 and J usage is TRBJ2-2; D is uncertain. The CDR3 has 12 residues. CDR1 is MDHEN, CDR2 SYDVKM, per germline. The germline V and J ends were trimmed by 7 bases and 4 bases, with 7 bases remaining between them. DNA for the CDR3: TGTGCCAGCATGGTGGGCACCGGGGAGCTGTTTTTT. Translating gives CASMVGTGELFF.

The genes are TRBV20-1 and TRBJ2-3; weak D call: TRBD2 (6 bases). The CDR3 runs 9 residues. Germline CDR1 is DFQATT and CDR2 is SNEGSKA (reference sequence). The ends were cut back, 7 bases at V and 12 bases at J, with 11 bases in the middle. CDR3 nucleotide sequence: TGCAGTGTATCGGAGGGACAGTATTTT. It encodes CSVSEGQYF.

For the CDR3, the DNA is TGCGCCAGCAGCTTGTCCGAAGTCTATGGCTACACCTTC. This translates into CASSLSEVYGYTF. V gene TRBV5-1 combines with J gene TRBJ1-2, with D uncertain. V lost 1 base and J lost 4, with 8 bases in between. The CDR3 totals 13 residues. The V gene's germline CDR1 is SGHRS and CDR2 YFSETQ.

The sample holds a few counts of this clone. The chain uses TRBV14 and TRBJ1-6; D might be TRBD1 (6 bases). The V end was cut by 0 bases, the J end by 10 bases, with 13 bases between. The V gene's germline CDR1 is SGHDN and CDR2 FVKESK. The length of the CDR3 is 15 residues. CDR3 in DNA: TGTGCCAGCAGCCAAGATCCACAGGGAAGGTCACCCCTCCACTTT. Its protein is CASSQDPQGRSPLHF.

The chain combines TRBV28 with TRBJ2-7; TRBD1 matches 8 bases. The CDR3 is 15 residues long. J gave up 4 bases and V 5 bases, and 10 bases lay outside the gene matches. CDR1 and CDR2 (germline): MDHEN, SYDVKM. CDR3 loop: CASSPARTGKYEQYF. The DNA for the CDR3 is TGTGCCAGCAGTCCGGCCCGGACAGGGAAGTACGAGCAGTACTTC.

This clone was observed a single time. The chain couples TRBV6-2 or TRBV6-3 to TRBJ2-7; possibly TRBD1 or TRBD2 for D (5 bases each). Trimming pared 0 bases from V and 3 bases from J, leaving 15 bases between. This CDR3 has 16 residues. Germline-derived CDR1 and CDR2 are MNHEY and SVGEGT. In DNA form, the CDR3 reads TGTGCCAGCAGTTACTCGGTCGGGGAAAGGGGCTACGAGCAGTACTTC. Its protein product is CASSYSVGERGYEQYF.

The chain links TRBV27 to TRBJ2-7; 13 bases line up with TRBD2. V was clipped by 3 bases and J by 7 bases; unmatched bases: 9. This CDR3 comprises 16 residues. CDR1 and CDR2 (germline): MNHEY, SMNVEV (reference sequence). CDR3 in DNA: TGTGCCAGCAGTTTGCTGACTAGCGGGAGGTTGAGGGAGCAGTACTTC. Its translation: CASSLLTSGRLREQYF.

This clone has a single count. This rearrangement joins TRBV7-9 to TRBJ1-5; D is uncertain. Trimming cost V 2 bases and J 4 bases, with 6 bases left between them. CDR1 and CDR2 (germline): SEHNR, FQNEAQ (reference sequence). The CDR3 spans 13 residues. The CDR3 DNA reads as TGTGCCAGCAGCTTAACTGGGAATCAGCCCCAGCATTTT. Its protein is CASSLTGNQPQHF.

The CDR3 coding sequence is TGTGCCATCAGAGGATTGACAGTCCGTTCGGGGGCCAACGTCCTGACTTTC. Protein product: CAIRGLTVRSGANVLTF. The chain combines TRBV10-3 with TRBJ2-6; perhaps TRBD1 as D (5 bases). This CDR3 contains 17 residues. V shed 6 bases and J shed 4 bases, with 19 bases lying between them. The germline gives CDR1 ENHRY, CDR2 SYGVKD.

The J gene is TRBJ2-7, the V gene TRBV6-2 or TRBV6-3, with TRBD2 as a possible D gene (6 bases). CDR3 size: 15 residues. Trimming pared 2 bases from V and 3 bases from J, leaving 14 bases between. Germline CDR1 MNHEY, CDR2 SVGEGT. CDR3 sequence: CASSYVHRGNYEQYF. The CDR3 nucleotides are TGTGCCAGCAGTTACGTTCACCGGGGGAACTACGAGCAGTACTTC.